The clone carrying this T cell receptor beta chain was seen more than once but under ten times. What it recognizes is unknown. Other DNA sequences in the sample encode the same CDR3. The CDR3 extends over 13 amino acids. Trimming pared 1 base from V and 2 bases from J, leaving 3 bases between. Germline V lookup: CDR1 SGHVS, CDR2 FQNEAQ. These data belong to a study of shared clonotypes between healthy human individuals. Study in general: Every donor yielded three CD4 naive, three CD4 memory, two CD8 naive and one CD8 memory plate.

Naivety among CD8 cells was defined by CD45RO negativity and positive CCR7 selection, thereby excluding terminally differentiated effector memory CD45RA+ cells. Points from the study as a whole: Since donors were few, the genetic and exposure-history diversity represented was limited.

The deep-level immunoSEQ assay was used. Sequenced by immunoSEQ multiplex PCR; TCRdb stores in-frame clones only, minus some. The sample holds some 1,900,000 clones, about 94% seen once. J is TRBJ1-5 and V is TRBV7-8; D not resolved. The sequencing sample was made of naive CD8+ T cells sorted from blood. The source is a man in his late teens or twenties in good health. The CDR3 loop reads CASSLDGNQPQHF. CDR3 bases: TGTGCCAGCAGCTTAGACGGCAATCAGCCCCAGCATTTT. Based on the CDR3 plus reference TRBV7-8 and TRBJ1-5, the full variable domain is GAGVSQSPRYKVAKRGQDVALRCDPISGHVSLFWYQQALGQGPEFLTYFQNEAQLDKSGLPSDRFFAERPEGSVSTLKIQRTQQEDSAVYLCASSLDGNQPQHFGDGTRLSIL.